Below, 13 T cell receptor beta chains from the same sample are listed, as sequenced in a study of blood T cell repertoires in COVID-19. The method was immunoSEQ multiplex PCR; TCRdb's version includes in-frame clones alone and lacks a portion of them. The table shows 95,000 to 150,000 clones, with 88% occurring only once. Sequencing was performed on peripheral blood. The receptors come from a human donor in a cohort sampled during active COVID-19.

As concerns this clone: One end of the junction fails to match germline, which may point to a read error. The chain is built from TRBV7-9 and TRBJ2-1, with a tentative D call TRBD1 (5 bases). CDR1 SEHNR and CDR2 FQNEAQ come from the germline V gene (reference sequence). The CDR3 consists of 14 residues. This CDR3 is CVSSFWGYDNEQFF. The CDR3 region has the DNA TGTGTCAGCAGCTTTTGGGGCTACGACAATGAGCAGTTCTTC.

The J gene is TRBJ2-6, the V gene TRBV6-5; D not certain. This CDR3 comprises 13 residues. V was clipped by 7 bases and J by 0 bases, with 4 bases between them. Germline CDR1 is MNHEY and CDR2 is SVGAGI. CDR3: CASKHSGANVLTF. Written as DNA, the CDR3 is TGTGCCAGCAAGCACTCTGGGGCCAACGTCCTGACTTTC.

CDR3 region: CASSFQGLEGETQYF. Written as DNA, the CDR3 is TGTGCCAGCAGTTTTCAGGGACTAGAGGGAGAGACCCAGTACTTC. The V gene is TRBV28, the J gene TRBJ2-5; 8 bases match TRBD2. V shed 3 bases, J shed 4 bases, and the junction held 7 bases outside the gene matches. The CDR3 contains 15 residues. Germline CDR1 is MDHEN and CDR2 is SYDVKM.

CDR3 bases: TGTGCCAGCAGTTCCAAGCGGGAGGGGTACCAAGAGACCCAGTACTTC. It specifies CASSSKREGYQETQYF. The rearrangement uses TRBV28 and TRBJ2-5, with 10 positions matching TRBD2. V trimming: 4 bases; J trimming: 0 bases; junction bases outside the gene matches: 5. From germline, CDR1 is MDHEN and CDR2 SYDVKM. The CDR3 runs to 16 residues.

The chain recombines TRBV3-1 (or the pseudogene TRBV3-2) with TRBJ2-1, with D maybe TRBD2 (5 bases). V gave up 3 bases and J gave up 3 bases, with 12 bases separating them. CDR3 length: 15 amino acids. In germline, CDR1 is LGHDT, CDR2 YNNKEL (reference sequence). The CDR3 coding sequence is TGTGCCAGCAGCCACTCGGGGTCCGGCTACAATGAGCAGTTCTTC. Residues: CASSHSGSGYNEQFF.

The count of this clone is one. This rearrangement joins TRBV18 to TRBJ1-4; no clear D. The CDR3 consists of 14 residues. V was pared by 4 bases and J by 4 bases, with 10 bases between. The germline CDR1 and CDR2 sequences are KGHSH and LQKENI. The CDR3 coding sequence is TGTGCCAGCTCACTCGGGTTGGATAATGAAAAACTGTTTTTT. This sequence encodes CASSLGLDNEKLFF.

The chain has TRBV6-5 and TRBJ2-5, with 7 bases that match TRBD1. This CDR3 comprises 14 residues. Germline V gives CDR1 MNHEY, CDR2 SVGAGI. V lost 2 bases and J lost 0; bases outside the gene matches: 0. Written as DNA, the CDR3 is TGTGCCAGCAGTTACAGGGGGCACCAAGAGACCCAGTACTTC. Its protein product is CASSYRGHQETQYF.

The chain carries TRBV24-1 and TRBJ1-1; a weak D match, TRBD1 (5 bases). Germline V lookup: CDR1 KGHDR, CDR2 SFDVKD. CDR3 length: 12 residues. Deletions cut 1 base from V and 7 bases from J, with 6 bases between. Written as DNA, the CDR3 is TGTGCCACCAGTGATTTTAGGGGTGAAGCTTTCTTT. It is translated as CATSDFRGEAFF.

This clone was observed a few times. This sequence joins TRBV24-1 and TRBJ1-5; TRBD1 matches 9 bases. The V gene's germline CDR1 is KGHDR and CDR2 SFDVKD. V shed 4 bases and J 4 bases; nucleotides not matched to a gene: 7. This CDR3 is built from 16 residues. CDR3 DNA: TGTGCCACCAGTGACTCAGGGACAGGGCGGAATCAGCCCCAGCATTTT. Protein sequence: CATSDSGTGRNQPQHF.

The chain couples TRBV6-5 to TRBJ2-5; 8 nucleotides line up with TRBD1. Germline CDR1 is MNHEY and CDR2 is SVGAGI. The CDR3 loop spans 15 amino acids. Losses at the gene ends were 0 bases for V and 5 bases for J; bases not matched to a gene: 5. In DNA, the CDR3 is TGTGCCAGCAGTTACTCCCCAGGGGGCGGTGAGACCCAGTACTTC. This translates into CASSYSPGGGETQYF.

CDR3 nucleotides: TGCGCCAGCACCAGGGACAGGGCTGGCGGGGATACGCAGTATTTT. Residues: CASTRDRAGGDTQYF. The chain employs TRBV5-1 and TRBJ2-3; the match to TRBD1 covers 9 bases. The CDR3 sequence is 15 residues long. V trimming: 6 bases; J trimming: 6 bases; junction bases outside the gene matches: 11. The V gene's germline CDR1 is SGHRS and CDR2 YFSETQ.

The rearrangement uses TRBV2 and TRBJ2-7; 10 nucleotides align to TRBD2. The length of the CDR3 is 16 residues. The V and J ends lost 7 bases and 2 bases, in that order; junction bases with no gene match: 11. Germline V gene data show CDR1 as SNHLY and CDR2 as FYNNEI. The CDR3 region is CASIQKSGRGTYEQYF. The CDR3 nucleotides are TGTGCCAGCATCCAGAAAAGCGGGAGGGGGACCTACGAGCAGTACTTC.

The V gene is TRBV6-2 or TRBV6-3, the J gene TRBJ2-1; TRBD2 matches 13 bases. Germline lookup yields CDR1 MNHEY and CDR2 SVGEGT. J gave up 5 bases and V 6 bases, and 19 bases lay outside the gene matches. CDR3 length: 20 residues. CDR3 protein: CASSPTAGLAGIFKNNEQFF. CDR3 nucleotides: TGTGCCAGCAGCCCCACCGCGGGACTAGCGGGAATTTTTAAAAACAATGAGCAGTTCTTC.